A single sample gave rise to the 9 T cell receptor beta chains below, sequenced in a study of identical twins (TCRdb year 2016). Receptor libraries were prepared by 5' RACE. The data were produced on an Illumina HiSeq 2000. TCRdb reworked the public reads: Q25 trimming with fastp, MiXCR clone assembly, productive beta chains retained. Each CDR3 protein appears once, grouped with its most common genes and DNA. This sample has some 630,000 distinct CDR3 sequences in its table, and just over 7% of those were observed once. Of the sample, approximately 1.5% falls within the top ten clones. The sample was also reused in another study, on yellow fever vaccine responses in identical twins.

Sequencing was carried out using PBMCs. These receptors were obtained from a woman aged 18-29 years in good health.

This clonotype was seen many times. The rearrangement joins TRBV7-2 to TRBJ2-7, with TRBD2 matching 7 bases. The CDR3 consists of 15 residues. Germline V gene lookup returns CDR1 SGHTA and CDR2 FQGNSA. Trimming removed 1 base from V and 7 bases from J; junction bases left unmatched: 10. CDR3 loop: CASSLVAGVSGEQYF. The CDR3, as DNA: TGTGCCAGCAGCTTAGTGGCGGGAGTCTCTGGGGAGCAGTACTTC.

This clonotype showed up many times. The chain recombines TRBV29-1 with TRBJ2-4, with D perhaps TRBD1 (6 bases). From germline, CDR1 is SQVTM and CDR2 ANQGSEA. Between the trimmed V and J ends, which lost 2 bases and 0 bases, there was a span of 11 bases. This CDR3 has 15 residues. The CDR3 reads CSVESGTLAKNIQYF. The CDR3 DNA reads as TGCAGCGTTGAATCCGGGACACTAGCCAAAAACATTCAGTACTTC. Complete variable domain (other parts from reference TRBV29-1 and TRBJ2-4): SAVISQKPSRDICQRGTSLTIQCQVDSQVTMMFWYRQQPGQSLTLIATANQGSEATYESGFVIDKFPISRPNLTFSTLTVSNMSPEDSSIYLCSVESGTLAKNIQYFGAGTRLSVL.

Only a few counts were recorded for this clonotype. V usage is TRBV11-2 and J usage is TRBJ2-3; 10 nucleotides line up with TRBD2. The germline V gene encodes CDR1 SGHAT and CDR2 FQNNGV. The J segment lost 4 bases and the V segment lost 0 bases, leaving 25 bases of the junction unmatched. This CDR3 region has 23 residues. The CDR3 here is CASSLESPTTSGRVWVFSDTQYF. CDR3 DNA: TGTGCCAGCAGCTTAGAGTCTCCTACGACTAGCGGGCGCGTTTGGGTATTTTCAGATACGCAGTATTTT.

This clonotype was detected many times. The chain employs TRBV29-1 and TRBJ1-1; the match to TRBD1 covers 7 bases. V was clipped by 3 bases and J by 1 base; unmatched bases: 5. This CDR3 region has 14 residues. CDR1 is SQVTM, CDR2 ANQGSEA, per germline. CDR3 DNA: TGCAGCGTTGACCCAGGGGACAGGAACACTGAAGCTTTCTTT. Its protein product is CSVDPGDRNTEAFF.

This clonotype has more than one count but fewer than ten. V usage is TRBV12-3 or TRBV12-4 and J usage is TRBJ1-5; perhaps TRBD1 as D (5 bases). The CDR3 sequence is 16 residues long. V dropped 6 bases and J dropped 1 base, with 16 bases sitting between them. The DNA of the CDR3 is TGTGCCAGCAGCCTAGCAGGGAAACAAAGCAATCAGCCCCAGCATTTT. This encodes CASSLAGKQSNQPQHF.

This clonotype appeared many times. This chain joins TRBV20-1 and TRBJ1-1; 8 positions match TRBD1. Germline-derived CDR1 and CDR2 are DFQATT and SNEGSKA (reference sequence). The length of the CDR3 is 11 residues. The CDR3 region is CQGTGNTEAFF. CDR3 coding DNA: TGCCAAGGGACAGGGAACACTGAAGCTTTCTTT.

This clonotype was seen a handful of times. The chain is built from TRBV28 and TRBJ2-2, with D perhaps matching TRBD2 (6 bases). The CDR3 has 14 amino acids. Germline CDR1 reads MDHEN; CDR2 reads SYDVKM. V was cut by 7 bases and J by 5 bases, with 14 bases left in between. The CDR3 DNA is TGTGCCAGCACGGGACTCGCGTTTACCGGGGAGCTGTTTTTT. Protein: CASTGLAFTGELFF.

The sample holds many counts of this clonotype. This chain uses TRBV12-3 or TRBV12-4 with TRBJ2-5, with 9 bases aligning to TRBD2. V trimming: 5 bases; J trimming: 3 bases; junction bases outside the gene matches: 13. CDR3 length equals 17 residues. DNA for the CDR3: TGTGCCAGCAGTCCCGGGATTAGCGGGGGCCCGAAAGAGACCCAGTACTTC. It is translated as CASSPGISGGPKETQYF.

This clonotype was seen a few times. The chain carries TRBV5-1 and TRBJ2-3, with D possibly being TRBD2 (5 bases). There are 15 residues in the CDR3. V was pared by 0 bases and J by 2 bases, with 10 bases between. Germline values: CDR1 SGHRS, CDR2 YFSETQ. The CDR3 reads CASSLEPRDTDTQYF. Written as DNA, the CDR3 is TGCGCCAGCAGCTTGGAACCTCGGGACACAGATACGCAGTATTTT.